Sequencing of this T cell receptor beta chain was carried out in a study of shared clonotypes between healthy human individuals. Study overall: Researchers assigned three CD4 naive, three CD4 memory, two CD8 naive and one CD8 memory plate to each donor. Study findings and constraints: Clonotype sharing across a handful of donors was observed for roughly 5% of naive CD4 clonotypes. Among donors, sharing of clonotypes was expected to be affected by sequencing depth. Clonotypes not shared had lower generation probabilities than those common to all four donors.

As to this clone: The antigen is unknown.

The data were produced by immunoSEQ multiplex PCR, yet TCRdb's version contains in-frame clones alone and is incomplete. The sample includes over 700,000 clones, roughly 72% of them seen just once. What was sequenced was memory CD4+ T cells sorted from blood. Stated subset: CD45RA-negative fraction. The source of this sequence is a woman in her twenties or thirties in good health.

CDR3 nucleotide sequence: TGCAGGTTGAAGGGGCGGGAGAGGGCTACAGAGCAGTACTTC. Translation gives CRLKGRERATEQYF. The J gene is TRBJ2-7, the V gene TRBV29-1; TRBD2 aligns across 7 bases. This CDR3 comprises 14 residues. Germline CDR1 SQVTM, CDR2 ANQGSEA.